The present T cell receptor beta chain was sequenced within a study of T-cell memory formation after mild COVID-19. This clonotype showed up just a few times. Its antigen is currently unknown. With 6 bases removed from V and 0 bases from J, the gap between germline ends came to 11 bases. Germline loops: CDR1 MGHRA, CDR2 YSYEKL. The CDR3 totals 14 residues. Broader study findings: Several responding clones turned up in pre-infection memory, indicating that cross-reactive memory may have taken part.

TCRdb re-analysed the 5' RACE reads in MiXCR, keeping a single row per CDR3 protein. The sample lists 40,000 to 60,000 distinct CDR3 sequences, 5.5% to 7.5% occurring once. This sequence originates from a man between 18 and 29 years old who had mild COVID-19 (a few samples of this study predate the infection). Cell type and time point are not known. Sequenced: PBMCs or a T cell subset sorted from them (not recorded which). This sequence joins TRBV4-1 and TRBJ1-1; D ambiguous. CDR3 region: CASRGITVNTEAFF. In nucleotides, the CDR3 is TGCGCCAGCAGGGGGATAACAGTGAACACTGAAGCTTTCTTT.